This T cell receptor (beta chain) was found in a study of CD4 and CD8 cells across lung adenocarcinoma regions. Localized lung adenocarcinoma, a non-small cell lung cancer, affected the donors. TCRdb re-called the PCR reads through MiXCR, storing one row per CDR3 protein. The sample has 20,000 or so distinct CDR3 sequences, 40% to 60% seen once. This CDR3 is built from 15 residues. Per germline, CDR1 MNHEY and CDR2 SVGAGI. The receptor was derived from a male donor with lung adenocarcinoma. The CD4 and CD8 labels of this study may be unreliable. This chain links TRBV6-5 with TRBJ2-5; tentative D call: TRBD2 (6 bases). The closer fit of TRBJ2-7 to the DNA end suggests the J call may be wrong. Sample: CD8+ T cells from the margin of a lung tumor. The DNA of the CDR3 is TGTGCCAGCAAGTTTGACGTAGCGGCCTCCTACGAGCAGTACTTC. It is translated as CASKFDVAASYEQYF.